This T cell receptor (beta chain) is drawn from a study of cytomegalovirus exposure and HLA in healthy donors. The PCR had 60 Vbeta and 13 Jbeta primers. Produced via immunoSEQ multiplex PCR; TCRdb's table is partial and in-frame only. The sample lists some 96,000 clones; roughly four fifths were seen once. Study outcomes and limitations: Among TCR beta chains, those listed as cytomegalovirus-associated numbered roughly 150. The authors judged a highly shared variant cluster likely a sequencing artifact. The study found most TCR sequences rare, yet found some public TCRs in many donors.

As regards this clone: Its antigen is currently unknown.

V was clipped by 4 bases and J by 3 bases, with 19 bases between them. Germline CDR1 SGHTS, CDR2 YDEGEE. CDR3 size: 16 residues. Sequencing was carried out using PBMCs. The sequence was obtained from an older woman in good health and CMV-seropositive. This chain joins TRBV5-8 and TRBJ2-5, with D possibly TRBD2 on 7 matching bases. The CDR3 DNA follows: TGTGCCAGCAGCCAACTGGGGGGGGCTAGCGAAGAGACCCAGTACTTC. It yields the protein CASSQLGGASEETQYF.